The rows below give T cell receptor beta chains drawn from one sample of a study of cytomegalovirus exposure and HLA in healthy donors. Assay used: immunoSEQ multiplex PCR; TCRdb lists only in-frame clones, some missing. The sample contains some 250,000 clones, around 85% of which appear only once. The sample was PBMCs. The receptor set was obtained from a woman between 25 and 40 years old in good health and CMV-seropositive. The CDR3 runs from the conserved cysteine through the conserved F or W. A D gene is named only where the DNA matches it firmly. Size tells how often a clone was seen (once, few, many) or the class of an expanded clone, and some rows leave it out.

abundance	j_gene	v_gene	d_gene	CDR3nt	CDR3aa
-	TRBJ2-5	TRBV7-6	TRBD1	TGTGCCAGCAGCTTCGGACAGGGACGAGAGACCCAGTACTTC	CASSFGQGRETQYF
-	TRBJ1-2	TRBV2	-	TGTGCCAGCAGTTTAACCATTACAGGGCAGAACTATGGCTACACCTTC	CASSLTITGQNYGYTF
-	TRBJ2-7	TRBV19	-	TGTGCCAGTAGTATTGAGGTCTCCTACGAGCAGTACTTC	CASSIEVSYEQYF
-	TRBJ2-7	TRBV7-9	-	TGTGCCAGCACCCGGGATGCCTACGAGCAGTACTTC	CASTRDAYEQYF
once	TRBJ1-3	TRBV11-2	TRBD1	TGTGCCAGCAGCGCTGGGACAGCCTCTGGAAACACCATATATTTT	CASSAGTASGNTIYF
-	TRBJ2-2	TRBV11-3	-	TGTGCCAGCGGGGGACACCCCACCGGGGAGCTGTTTTTT	CASGGHPTGELFF
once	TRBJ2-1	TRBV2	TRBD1	TGTGCCAGCAGTTCCCGTCGACAGGGTTCGGTTAGTGAGCAGTTCTTC	CASSSRRQGSVSEQFF
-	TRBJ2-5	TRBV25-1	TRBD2	TGTGCCAGCAGTGAAGGGACTAGCGGGTCCTTACAAGAGACCCAGTACTTC	CASSEGTSGSLQETQYF
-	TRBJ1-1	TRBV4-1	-	TGCGCCAGCAGCCAAGACAATGAAATGGAGGCTTTCTTT	CASSQDNEMEAFF
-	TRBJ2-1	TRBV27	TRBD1	TGTGCCAGCAGTTTACTGGGAACCGGGACAGTGGGATACAATGAGCAGTTCTTC	CASSLLGTGTVGYNEQFF
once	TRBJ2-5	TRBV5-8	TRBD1	TGTGCCAGCAGCTTTGAGGGACAGGGGTTGCAAGAGACCCAGTACTTC	CASSFEGQGLQETQYF
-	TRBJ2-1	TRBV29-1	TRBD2	TGCAGCGCGATAGCGGGCGGATACGAGCAGTTCTTC	CSAIAGGYEQFF
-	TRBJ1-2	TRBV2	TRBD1	TGTGCCAGCAGTGGACAGGGGACGATAGCTAACTATGGCTACACCTTC	CASSGQGTIANYGYTF
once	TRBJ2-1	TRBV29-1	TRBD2	TGCAGCGTTGTGTCTAGCGGGGGGAATGAGCAGTTCTTC	CSVVSSGGNEQFF
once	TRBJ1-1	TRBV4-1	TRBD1	TGCGCCAGCAGCCAAGGAACAGGGGACACTGAAGCTTTCTTT	CASSQGTGDTEAFF
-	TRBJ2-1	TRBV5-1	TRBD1	TGCGCCAGCAGTTGGGCTCCGGGACAGGGGTGGAATGAGCAGTTCTTC	CASSWAPGQGWNEQFF
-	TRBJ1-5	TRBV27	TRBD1	TGTGCCAGCAGTCTAACCGGGACAGGGGGCGATCAGCCCCAGCATTTT	CASSLTGTGGDQPQHF
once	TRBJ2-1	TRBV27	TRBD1	TGTGCCAGCAGTTTACTTCAGACAGGGGGCTCCTACAATGAGCAGTTCTTC	CASSLLQTGGSYNEQFF
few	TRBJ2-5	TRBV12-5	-	TGTGCTAGTGGTTTGCGAGAGACCCAGTACTTC	CASGLRETQYF
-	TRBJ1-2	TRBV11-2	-	TGTGCCAGCAGCTTAGACGTAAATAGGGGCTATGGCTACACCTTC	CASSLDVNRGYGYTF
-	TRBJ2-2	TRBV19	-	TGTGCCAGTAGTCGGGTCACCGGGGAGCTGTTTTTT	CASSRVTGELFF
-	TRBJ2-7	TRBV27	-	TGTGCCAGCAGTTTGACAGGCGCCTACGAGCAGTACTTC	CASSLTGAYEQYF
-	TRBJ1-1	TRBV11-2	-	TGTGCCAGCAGCTTTTTTACGAGGGAAGTGCCTGAAGCTTTCTTT	CASSFFTREVPEAFF
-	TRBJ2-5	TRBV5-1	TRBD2	TGCGCCAGCAGCTCCGGACTAGCGGGAGGGTTAGCAGAGACCCAGTACTTC	CASSSGLAGGLAETQYF
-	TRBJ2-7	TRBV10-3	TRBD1	TGTGCCATCAGTGATAAATCTTGGGACAGGGTCGAGCAGTACTTC	CAISDKSWDRVEQYF
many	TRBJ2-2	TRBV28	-	TGTGCCAGCAGTTTATTTGGCGGGGTATCGAACACCGGGGAGCTGTTTTTT	CASSLFGGVSNTGELFF
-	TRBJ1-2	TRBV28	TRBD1	TGTGCCAGCAGTTTCCGGGACAGGGGTCTCTATGGCTACACCTTC	CASSFRDRGLYGYTF